The 29 T cell receptor beta chains reported below all come from one sample, sequenced in a study of blood T cell repertoires in COVID-19. Clones were sequenced by immunoSEQ multiplex PCR, and TCRdb holds only the in-frame ones, with some missing. Here the sample spans some 68,000 clones, approximately 87% being singletons. The specimen sequenced was peripheral blood. All receptors come from a man between 45 and 60 years old with active COVID-19.

CDR3 region: CASSSLGGAGGYTF. As DNA, the CDR3 is TGTGCCAGTAGCTCCTTGGGGGGGGCAGGAGGCTACACCTTC. This chain uses TRBV19 with TRBJ1-2; the D gene is possibly TRBD1 (6 bases). Trimming stripped 6 bases from V and 8 bases from J, with 19 bases between. Germline CDR1 LNHDA, CDR2 SQIVND (reference sequence). There are 14 residues in the CDR3.

The chain's CDR3 is CASSPAGVDTQYF. The CDR3 bases are TGTGCCAGCAGCCCAGCGGGGGTGGATACGCAGTATTTT. This sequence joins TRBV7-3 and TRBJ2-3; 8 bases are shared with TRBD2. The trim removed 5 bases at V and 6 bases at J, leaving 4 bases unmatched. Germline V gene sequence: CDR1 SGHTA, CDR2 FQGTGA. CDR3 size: 13 residues.

The chain uses TRBV7-9 and TRBJ2-7; TRBD1 matches at 9 bases. J was trimmed by 3 bases and V by 6 bases; bases with no gene match: 6. The CDR3 loop spans 14 amino acids. Germline V lookup: CDR1 SEHNR, CDR2 FQNEAQ (reference sequence). The CDR3, as DNA: TGTGCCAGCAGACCCACAGGGGGCAACTACGAGCAGTACTTC. Amino acids: CASRPTGGNYEQYF.

The chain joins TRBV6-5 to TRBJ2-3; perhaps TRBD2 as D (5 bases). The CDR3 has 11 residues. Germline lookup yields CDR1 MNHEY and CDR2 SVGAGI. V lost 10 bases and J lost 10, with 15 bases in between. This CDR3 is CATKDPRAQYF. The CDR3 nucleotides are TGTGCCACCAAGGACCCGAGGGCGCAGTATTTT.

The V and J genes are TRBV5-5 and TRBJ1-5, with a possible D match to TRBD1 (6 bases). This CDR3 region has 15 residues. Trimming removed 0 bases from V and 7 bases from J, with 14 bases in between. CDR1 is SGHKS, CDR2 YYEKEE, per germline (reference sequence). CDR3 nucleotides: TGTGCCAGCAGCTTGGCGGTGGGGGCCAGGCAGCCCCAGCATTTT. Its protein is CASSLAVGARQPQHF.

The chain couples TRBV18 to TRBJ2-7, with D uncertain. V gave up 1 base and J gave up 6 bases, with 7 bases separating them. Germline CDR1 reads KGHSH; CDR2 reads LQKENI. The CDR3 sequence is 12 residues long. CDR3 in DNA: TGTGCCAGCTCACCACTAACTACCGAGCAGTACTTC. The encoded protein is CASSPLTTEQYF.

This clone was seen only a few times. V and J are TRBV6-5 and TRBJ1-5; no definite D call. The length of the CDR3 is 13 residues. Germline V gene data show CDR1 as MNHEY and CDR2 as SVGAGI. V was cut by 2 bases and J by 7 bases, with 9 bases left in between. The chain's CDR3 is CASSYLGGQPQHF. CDR3 nucleotides: TGTGCCAGCAGTTACCTAGGTGGACAGCCCCAGCATTTT.

The rearrangement links TRBV3-1 (or the pseudogene TRBV3-2) to TRBJ1-2, with a tentative D call TRBD1 (6 bases). Looked up from germline, CDR1 is LGHDT and CDR2 is YNNKEL (reference sequence). V was clipped by 4 bases and J by 3 bases, with 6 bases between them. This CDR3 has 12 residues. In DNA, the CDR3 is TGTGCCAGCAGCCCAGGGGACTATGGCTACACCTTC. It is translated as CASSPGDYGYTF.

The J gene is TRBJ2-7, the V gene TRBV6-5; TRBD1 agrees at 9 bases. Germline V gene data show CDR1 as MNHEY and CDR2 as SVGAGI. The trim removed 2 bases at V and 2 bases at J, leaving 4 bases unmatched. CDR3 length: 15 amino acids. CDR3 loop: CASSYRDRETYEQYF. Here the CDR3 DNA reads TGTGCCAGCAGTTACCGGGACAGGGAAACCTACGAGCAGTACTTC.

This chain joins TRBV5-1 and TRBJ2-5; no clear D. This CDR3 is 14 amino acids long. Trimming removed 1 base from V and 4 bases from J, with 11 bases in between. Germline CDR1 and CDR2: SGHRS and YFSETQ. DNA of the CDR3: TGCGCCAGCAGCTTGTACTTCGTAGCAGAGACCCAGTACTTC. Translated: CASSLYFVAETQYF.

This chain uses TRBV9 with TRBJ2-7; no reliable D call. The CDR3 runs 11 residues. Between the trimmed V and J ends, which lost 4 bases and 7 bases, there was a span of 9 bases. The germline V gene encodes CDR1 SGDLS and CDR2 YYNGEE. CDR3 DNA sequence: TGTGCCAGCAGCCCCTTGTTAGAGCAGTACTTC. It encodes CASSPLLEQYF.

This chain connects TRBV27 to TRBJ1-2; D is unclear. Looked up from germline, CDR1 is MNHEY and CDR2 is SMNVEV (reference sequence). This CDR3 contains 16 residues. Trimming stripped 8 bases from V and 2 bases from J, with 21 bases between. The CDR3 DNA reads TGTGCCAGCGCAACGTCGAGTCAGGTCTGGAACTATGGCTACACCTTC. Protein sequence: CASATSSQVWNYGYTF.

The rearrangement joins TRBV30 to TRBJ1-1, with D perhaps matching TRBD1 (6 bases). Looked up from germline, CDR1 is GTSNPN and CDR2 is SVGIG (reference sequence). V shed 4 bases and J shed 3 bases, with 15 bases lying between them. The CDR3 totals 14 residues. The CDR3 nucleotides are TGTGCCTGGACCGCCAGGGGATTCGACACTGAAGCTTTCTTT. This encodes CAWTARGFDTEAFF. The entire variable domain, with the rest obtained from reference TRBV30 and TRBJ1-1, is as follows: SQTIHQWPATLVQPVGSPLSLECTVEGTSNPNLYWYRQAAGRGLQLLFYSVGIGQISSEVPQNLSASRPQDRQFILSSKKLLLSDSGFYLCAWTARGFDTEAFFGQGTRLTVV.

The chain combines TRBV13 with TRBJ2-2; TRBD2 matches 12 bases. Per the germline V gene, CDR1 is PRHDT and CDR2 is FYEKMQ (reference sequence). This CDR3 has 18 residues. After removal of 0 bases from V and 5 bases from J, the junction contained 7 bases not matched to a gene. CDR3 DNA: TGTGCCAGCAGCTTAGGTACTAGCGGGAGGCCACGTACCGGGGAGCTGTTTTTT. Its protein product is CASSLGTSGRPRTGELFF. Based on the CDR3 plus reference TRBV13 and TRBJ2-2, the full variable domain is AAGVIQSPRHLIKEKRETATLKCYPIPRHDTVYWYQQGPGQDPQFLISFYEKMQSDKGSIPDRFSAQQFSDYHSELNMSSLELGDSALYFCASSLGTSGRPRTGELFFGEGSRLTVL.

The chain couples TRBV5-8 to TRBJ2-7; TRBD1 matches at 7 bases. Germline CDR1 is SGHTS and CDR2 is YDEGEE. J lost 2 bases, V lost 3 bases, and 11 bases had no gene match. The CDR3 runs 16 residues. The CDR3 nucleotides read TGTGCCAGCAGCTCAACAGGGGTCAGGTTTCCCTACGAGCAGTACTTC. The encoded protein is CASSSTGVRFPYEQYF.

Turning to this clone: One junction end disagrees with the germline gene, perhaps due to a read error. The chain links TRBV2 to TRBJ2-1; a weak D match, TRBD2 (5 bases). Germline CDR1 SNHLY, CDR2 FYNNEI. The CDR3 has 11 amino acids. The CDR3 protein is CASSETGEQLF. In nucleotides, the CDR3 is TGTGCCAGCAGTGAAACTGGGGAGCAGCTCTTC.

The chain uses TRBV4-2 and TRBJ2-5, with 8 bases that match TRBD1. Germline trimming cut 4 bases from V and 4 bases from J; bases unmatched to any gene: 5. The CDR3 covers 14 residues. Germline CDR1 LGHNA, CDR2 YNFKEQ. The CDR3 DNA reads TGTGCCAGCAGCCCAGAGGACAGGGTAGAGACCCAGTACTTC. Protein: CASSPEDRVETQYF.

This chain links TRBV4-3 with TRBJ2-2; no clear D gene. The V gene's germline CDR1 is LGHNA and CDR2 YSLEER. V was pared by 0 bases and J by 4 bases, with 3 bases between. This CDR3 comprises 13 residues. The CDR3 DNA follows: TGCGCCAGCAGCCAAGACTTCACCGGGGAGCTGTTTTTT. Its translation is CASSQDFTGELFF.

The gene calls are TRBV7-2 and TRBJ2-7; 11 bases match TRBD2. CDR1 SGHTA and CDR2 FQGNSA come from the germline V gene. The ends lost 2 bases at V and 3 bases at J; junction bases unmatched: 15. The CDR3 extends over 19 amino acids. The CDR3 here is CASSLYPTRTSGRHYEQYF. The CDR3 nucleotides read TGTGCCAGCAGCTTATACCCCACTAGGACTAGCGGGCGCCACTACGAGCAGTACTTC.

The chain links TRBV13 to TRBJ1-1; a possible D gene is TRBD1 (5 bases). V gave up 4 bases and J gave up 0 bases, with 9 bases separating them. Germline CDR1 reads PRHDT; CDR2 reads FYEKMQ (reference sequence). This CDR3 is built from 14 residues. The CDR3 DNA follows: TGTGCCAGCAGCTCCCGACAGTTGAACACTGAAGCTTTCTTT. The encoded protein is CASSSRQLNTEAFF.

This chain joins TRBV27 and TRBJ2-7, with 8 bases fitting TRBD1. This CDR3 has 14 residues. The V and J ends lost 3 bases and 3 bases, in that order; junction bases with no gene match: 4. Germline V gives CDR1 MNHEY, CDR2 SMNVEV (reference sequence). CDR3 sequence (DNA): TGTGCCAGCAGTTTTTCACAGGGGGTCTACGAGCAGTACTTC. Protein product: CASSFSQGVYEQYF.

CDR3 protein: CASSEQGAQREKLFF. The DNA for the CDR3 is TGTGCCAGCAGCGAACAGGGGGCGCAGCGCGAAAAACTGTTTTTT. The chain uses TRBV7-6 and TRBJ1-4; 9 positions match TRBD1. The CDR3 covers 15 residues. From germline, CDR1 is SGHVS and CDR2 FNYEAQ. Germline trimming cut 5 bases from V and 8 bases from J; bases unmatched to any gene: 9.

The chain couples TRBV7-2 to TRBJ2-7; no definite D call. Trimming took 1 base from V and 1 from J, leaving 8 bases between them. This CDR3 is 14 amino acids long. From germline, CDR1 is SGHTA and CDR2 FQGNSA. CDR3 residues: CASSLVPRSYEQYF. Here the CDR3 DNA reads TGTGCCAGCAGCTTAGTACCGAGATCCTACGAGCAGTACTTC. The entire variable domain, with the rest obtained from reference TRBV7-2 and TRBJ2-7, is as follows: GAGVSQSPSNKVTEKGKDVELRCDPISGHTALYWYRQSLGQGLEFLIYFQGNSAPDKSGLPSDRFSAERTGGSVSTLTIQRTQQEDSAVYLCASSLVPRSYEQYFGPGTRLTVT.

This clone has only a few counts. The chain links TRBV19 to TRBJ1-2; possibly TRBD1 for D (5 bases). The CDR3 loop spans 13 amino acids. V was pared by 6 bases and J by 4 bases, with 12 bases between. From germline, CDR1 is LNHDA and CDR2 SQIVND (reference sequence). CDR3 in amino acids: CASRGTGVYGYTF. In nucleotides, the CDR3 is TGTGCCAGTAGAGGAACAGGCGTCTATGGCTACACCTTC.

The V and J genes are TRBV9 and TRBJ1-3; D unclear. Trimming shortened V by 5 bases and J by 4 bases, and 4 bases separated the two germline ends. Germline V gives CDR1 SGDLS, CDR2 YYNGEE. The CDR3 spans 11 residues. CDR3 in amino acids: CASRTGNTIYF. The CDR3 bases are TGTGCCAGCAGAACAGGAAACACCATATATTTT.

This sequence joins TRBV30 and TRBJ2-3, with 9 positions matching TRBD1. V dropped 3 bases and J dropped 3; count of bases not matched to a gene: 7. The germline gives CDR1 GTSNPN, CDR2 SVGIG (reference sequence). The CDR3 is made up of 15 amino acids. This CDR3 reads CAWRVPGQGTDTQYF. The CDR3 DNA sequence: TGTGCCTGGAGAGTTCCGGGACAGGGAACAGATACGCAGTATTTT.

The chain carries TRBV5-1 and TRBJ2-7, with TRBD2 identical over 14 bases. The CDR3 spans 17 residues. V was clipped by 3 bases and J by 4 bases; unmatched bases: 9. Germline-derived CDR1 and CDR2 are SGHRS and YFSETQ. Here the CDR3 reads CASSSTGTSGSIYEQYF. CDR3 bases: TGCGCCAGCAGCTCTACCGGGACTAGCGGGAGTATTTACGAGCAGTACTTC.

The J gene is TRBJ2-5, the V gene TRBV5-4, with TRBD2 identical over 14 bases. From germline, CDR1 is SGHNT and CDR2 YYREEE (reference sequence). The CDR3 contains 17 residues. The V and J ends lost 4 bases and 5 bases, in that order; junction bases with no gene match: 10. For the CDR3, the DNA is TGTGCCAGCAGCAGGGGACTAGCGGGAGCTACGGGGGAGACCCAGTACTTC. Translation gives CASSRGLAGATGETQYF.

The genes are TRBV6-2 or TRBV6-3 and TRBJ1-5; 7 bases agree with TRBD1. Trimming at V came to 5 bases and at J to 3 bases, leaving 4 bases not matched to a gene. CDR3 length: 14 amino acids. CDR1 is MNHEY and CDR2 is SVGEGT in the germline V gene. In nucleotides, the CDR3 is TGTGCCAGCAGTAAGACAGGGTCCAATCAGCCCCAGCATTTT. This codes for CASSKTGSNQPQHF.